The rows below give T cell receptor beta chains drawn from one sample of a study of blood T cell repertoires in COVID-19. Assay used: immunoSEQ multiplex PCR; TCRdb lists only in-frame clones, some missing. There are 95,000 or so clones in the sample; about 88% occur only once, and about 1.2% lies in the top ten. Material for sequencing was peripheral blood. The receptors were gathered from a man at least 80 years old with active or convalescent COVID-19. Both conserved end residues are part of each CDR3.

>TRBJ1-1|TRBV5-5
CASSPRLAGWNTEAFF
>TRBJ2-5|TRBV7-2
CASSLYDSKETQYF
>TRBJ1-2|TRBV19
CASSIGGGWLHGYTF
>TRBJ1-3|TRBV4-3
CASSFLGGRNTIYF
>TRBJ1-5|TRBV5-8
CASSPFYSNQPQHF
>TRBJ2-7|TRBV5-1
CASSLKGTGHYEQYF
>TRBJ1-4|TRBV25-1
CASSQIGATNEKLFF
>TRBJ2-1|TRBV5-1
CASSLASGYNEQFF
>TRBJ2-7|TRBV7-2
CASSPALAGGTEQYF
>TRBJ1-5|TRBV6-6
CASSQTGAKQPQHF
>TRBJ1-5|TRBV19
CASIAPNQPQHF
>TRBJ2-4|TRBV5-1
CASSPRTSGSAKNIQYF
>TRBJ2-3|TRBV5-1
CASSRGTSGSGTDTQYF
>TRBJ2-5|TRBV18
CASSPGQGWETQYF
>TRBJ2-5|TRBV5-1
CASSLASTQETQYF
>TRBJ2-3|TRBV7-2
CASSPRLAGGLDTQYF
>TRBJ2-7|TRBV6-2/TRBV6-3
CASSLIAGAYEQYF
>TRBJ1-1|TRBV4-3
CASSQELKALNTEAFF
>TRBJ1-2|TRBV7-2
CASSLATRIDYGYTF
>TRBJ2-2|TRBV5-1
CASSPGQGHDTGELFF
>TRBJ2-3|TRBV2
CASRATSGTDTQYF
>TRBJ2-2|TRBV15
CATEPGQGYTGELFF
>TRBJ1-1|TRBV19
CASSIGGGREAFF
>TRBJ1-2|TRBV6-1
CASSEQGDYGYTF
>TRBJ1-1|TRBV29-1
CSVWTDPNTEAFF
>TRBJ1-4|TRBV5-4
CASSPQGFEEKLFF
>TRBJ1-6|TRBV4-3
CASSQERAARQSPLHF
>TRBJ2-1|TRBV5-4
CASSLVGARNEQFF
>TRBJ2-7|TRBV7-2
CASSLVRTSGSSYEQYF
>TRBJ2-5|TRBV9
CASSVQAGAPETQYF
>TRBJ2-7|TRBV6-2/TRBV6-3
CASSNRYRDSSYEQYF
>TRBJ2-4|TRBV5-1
CASSTGLERDAKNIQYF
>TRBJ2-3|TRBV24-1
CATSDDTSGYTDTQYF
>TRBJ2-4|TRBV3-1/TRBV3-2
CASSQLPRGAKNIQYF
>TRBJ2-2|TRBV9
CASSVGGRNPRELFF
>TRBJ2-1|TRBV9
CASSVSSGYNEQFF
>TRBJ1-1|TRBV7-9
CASSPSVRDTEAFF
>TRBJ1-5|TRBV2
CASSEGQASNQPQHF
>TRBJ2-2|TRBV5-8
CASSLAGGITGELFF
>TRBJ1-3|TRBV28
CAGYGDSSGGNTIYF
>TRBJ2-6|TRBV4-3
CASSQDVGGINSGANVLTF
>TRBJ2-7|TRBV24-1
CATSDSPSGEQYF
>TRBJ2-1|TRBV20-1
CSASSDRGQLNEQFF
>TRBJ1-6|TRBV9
CASSVGSSYNSPLHF
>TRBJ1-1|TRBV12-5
CASGPRDRGRTEAFF
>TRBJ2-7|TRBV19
CASSTGTPAYEQYF
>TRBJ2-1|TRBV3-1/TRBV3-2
CASSLIGLAGASYNEQFF
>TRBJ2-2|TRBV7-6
CASSLAASFTGELFF
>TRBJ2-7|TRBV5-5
CASSNPGQRYEQYF
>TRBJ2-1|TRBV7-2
CASSFRTGGAEQFF
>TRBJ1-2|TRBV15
CATSRDTGGSVYGYTF
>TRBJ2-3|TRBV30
CAWDPRRTSGRTDTQYF
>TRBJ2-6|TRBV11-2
CASSFPGTGVFSGANVLTF
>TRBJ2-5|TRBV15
CATSRDRASETQYF
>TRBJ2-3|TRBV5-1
CASSAPGTSGTDTQYF
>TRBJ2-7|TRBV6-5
CASSLTGGEQYF
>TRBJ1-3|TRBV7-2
CASSLERQGFSGNTIYF